These T cell receptor beta chains were read from a single sample in a study of cytomegalovirus exposure and HLA in healthy donors. The repertoire was sequenced with immunoSEQ multiplex PCR; TCRdb's copy has only in-frame clones and lacks some. The data hold approximately 110,000 clones, with about 80% observed a single time. The specimen sequenced was PBMCs. Source of these receptors: a female donor in good health and CMV-seropositive. CDR3s include the opening cysteine and the closing phenylalanine or tryptophan. The D gene is left open where the match is weak. A clone size is listed for some rows: how often the clone was seen (once, few, many), or a class if it is expanded.

abundance: NA
d_gene: NA
v_gene: TRBV18
j_gene: TRBJ1-3
CDR3aa: CASSPPVRAYSGNTIYF
CDR3nt: TGTGCCAGCTCACCACCAGTGAGGGCCTACTCTGGAAACACCATATATTTT

abundance: NA
d_gene: TRBD2
v_gene: TRBV9
j_gene: TRBJ2-1
CDR3aa: CASSAGTSGPYNEQFF
CDR3nt: TGTGCCAGCAGCGCCGGGACTAGCGGGCCTTACAATGAGCAGTTCTTC

abundance: NA
d_gene: TRBD1
v_gene: TRBV27
j_gene: TRBJ1-5
CDR3aa: CASSLGSGGGFNQPQHF
CDR3nt: TGTGCCAGCAGTTTAGGATCAGGGGGCGGATTTAATCAGCCCCAGCATTTT

abundance: once
d_gene: NA
v_gene: TRBV6-1
j_gene: TRBJ1-5
CDR3aa: CASRGLGGVQPQHF
CDR3nt: TGTGCCAGCAGGGGGCTGGGGGGGGTTCAGCCCCAGCATTTT

abundance: NA
d_gene: NA
v_gene: TRBV6-6
j_gene: TRBJ1-1
CDR3aa: CASSYLLMNTEAFF
CDR3nt: TGTGCCAGCAGTTACCTGTTAATGAACACTGAAGCTTTCTTT

abundance: NA
d_gene: TRBD1
v_gene: TRBV30
j_gene: TRBJ1-6
CDR3aa: CAWTPGRGTYNSPLHF
CDR3nt: TGTGCCTGGACTCCGGGCAGGGGGACCTATAATTCACCCCTCCACTTT

abundance: NA
d_gene: NA
v_gene: TRBV6-1
j_gene: TRBJ2-1
CDR3aa: CASSEQGSLYEQFF
CDR3nt: TGTGCCAGCAGTGAACAGGGATCCTTGTACGAGCAGTTCTTC

abundance: NA
d_gene: TRBD1
v_gene: TRBV7-9
j_gene: TRBJ2-7
CDR3aa: CASSLTGDEQYF
CDR3nt: TGTGCCAGCAGCTTGACAGGGGACGAGCAGTACTTC

abundance: few
d_gene: TRBD2
v_gene: TRBV7-9
j_gene: TRBJ2-7
CDR3aa: CASSLELAGAEQYF
CDR3nt: TGTGCCAGCAGCTTAGAACTAGCGGGAGCCGAGCAGTACTTC

abundance: NA
d_gene: TRBD2
v_gene: TRBV9
j_gene: TRBJ2-3
CDR3aa: CASAPGSSGGGTDTQYF
CDR3nt: TGTGCCAGCGCCCCTGGGAGTAGCGGGGGGGGAACAGATACGCAGTATTTT

abundance: NA
d_gene: TRBD2
v_gene: TRBV5-1
j_gene: TRBJ2-7
CDR3aa: CASSFFRPSGSLHEQYF
CDR3nt: TGCGCCAGCAGCTTTTTTCGCCCTAGCGGGAGTTTGCACGAGCAGTACTTC

abundance: NA
d_gene: NA
v_gene: TRBV7-9
j_gene: TRBJ2-3
CDR3aa: CASSLARVDTQYF
CDR3nt: TGTGCCAGCAGCTTAGCCCGGGTGGATACGCAGTATTTT

abundance: NA
d_gene: NA
v_gene: TRBV4-3
j_gene: TRBJ1-1
CDR3aa: CASSQDWAGNTEAFF
CDR3nt: TGCGCCAGCAGCCAAGATTGGGCGGGGAACACTGAAGCTTTCTTT

abundance: NA
d_gene: TRBD1
v_gene: TRBV12-5
j_gene: TRBJ2-7
CDR3aa: CASGLTTGADEQYF
CDR3nt: TGTGCTAGTGGTTTGACGACAGGGGCGGACGAGCAGTACTTC

abundance: NA
d_gene: NA
v_gene: TRBV18
j_gene: TRBJ1-1
CDR3aa: CASSPSLQNTEAFF
CDR3nt: TGTGCCAGCTCACCATCCTTACAGAACACTGAAGCTTTCTTT

abundance: few
d_gene: TRBD1
v_gene: TRBV4-2
j_gene: TRBJ2-1
CDR3aa: CASSQEFRQGFNEQFF
CDR3nt: TGTGCCAGCAGCCAAGAATTCCGACAGGGCTTCAATGAGCAGTTCTTC

abundance: NA
d_gene: NA
v_gene: TRBV18
j_gene: TRBJ2-7
CDR3aa: CASSPGTLTYEQYF
CDR3nt: TGTGCCAGCTCACCGGGGACTTTAACCTACGAGCAGTACTTC

abundance: NA
d_gene: NA
v_gene: TRBV2
j_gene: TRBJ2-2
CDR3aa: CASSMEGTGELFF
CDR3nt: TGTGCCAGCAGCATGGAGGGCACCGGGGAGCTGTTTTTT

abundance: NA
d_gene: NA
v_gene: TRBV5-1
j_gene: TRBJ2-7
CDR3aa: CASSSGDSSYEQYF
CDR3nt: TGCGCCAGCAGCTCGGGGGACAGTTCCTACGAGCAGTACTTC

abundance: NA
d_gene: NA
v_gene: TRBV30
j_gene: TRBJ1-6
CDR3aa: CAWGGRQDNSPLHF
CDR3nt: TGTGCCTGGGGGGGTCGACAGGACAATTCACCCCTCCACTTT

abundance: NA
d_gene: NA
v_gene: TRBV9
j_gene: TRBJ1-2
CDR3aa: CASSPNGLIGYTF
CDR3nt: TGTGCCAGCAGCCCTAACGGACTAATAGGCTACACCTTC

abundance: NA
d_gene: TRBD1
v_gene: TRBV4-1
j_gene: TRBJ2-7
CDR3aa: CASSQGGTGDSYEQYF
CDR3nt: TGCGCCAGCAGCCAAGGGGGGACAGGGGACTCCTACGAGCAGTACTTC

abundance: NA
d_gene: NA
v_gene: TRBV19
j_gene: TRBJ2-3
CDR3aa: CATKPRRGSETQYF
CDR3nt: TGTGCCACCAAACCCCGAAGAGGGAGTGAAACGCAGTATTTT

abundance: once
d_gene: TRBD2
v_gene: TRBV6-6
j_gene: TRBJ2-1
CDR3aa: CASRGLASGRNEQFF
CDR3nt: TGTGCCAGCAGAGGTTTGGCTAGCGGGCGCAATGAGCAGTTCTTC

abundance: NA
d_gene: TRBD1
v_gene: TRBV15
j_gene: TRBJ1-2
CDR3aa: CATSNRDRGSYGYTF
CDR3nt: TGTGCCACCAGCAACCGGGACAGGGGATCCTATGGCTACACCTTC

abundance: NA
d_gene: TRBD1
v_gene: TRBV6-1
j_gene: TRBJ1-2
CDR3aa: CASSEYRGDYGYTF
CDR3nt: TGTGCCAGCAGTGAGTACAGGGGCGACTATGGCTACACCTTC

abundance: NA
d_gene: TRBD1
v_gene: TRBV28
j_gene: TRBJ2-3
CDR3aa: CASSPAGTGLDTQYF
CDR3nt: TGTGCCAGCAGTCCCGCCGGGACAGGGTTAGATACGCAGTATTTT

abundance: NA
d_gene: TRBD1
v_gene: TRBV11-2
j_gene: TRBJ1-1
CDR3aa: CASSYRQGVNTEAFF
CDR3nt: TGTGCCAGCAGCTACAGACAGGGCGTGAACACTGAAGCTTTCTTT

abundance: NA
d_gene: NA
v_gene: TRBV6-6
j_gene: TRBJ1-2
CDR3aa: CASRPRGGAQGYTF
CDR3nt: TGTGCCAGCAGACCCCGGGGAGGGGCGCAGGGCTACACCTTC

abundance: NA
d_gene: NA
v_gene: TRBV5-1
j_gene: TRBJ2-5
CDR3aa: CASSLDGGQETQYF
CDR3nt: TGCGCCAGCAGCTTGGACGGCGGCCAAGAGACCCAGTACTTC

abundance: NA
d_gene: NA
v_gene: TRBV19
j_gene: TRBJ1-3
CDR3aa: CASSLHRDRNTIYF
CDR3nt: TGTGCCAGTAGTCTCCACCGGGACAGAAACACCATATATTTT

abundance: NA
d_gene: TRBD1
v_gene: TRBV5-1
j_gene: TRBJ1-1
CDR3aa: CASSLPGQAVMNTEAFF
CDR3nt: TGCGCCAGCAGCCTTCCGGGACAGGCGGTCATGAACACTGAAGCTTTCTTT

abundance: NA
d_gene: TRBD1
v_gene: TRBV5-4
j_gene: TRBJ1-1
CDR3aa: CASSPGQGQNTEAFF
CDR3nt: TGTGCCAGCAGCCCCGGACAGGGGCAGAACACTGAAGCTTTCTTT

abundance: once
d_gene: TRBD2
v_gene: TRBV7-8
j_gene: TRBJ2-5
CDR3aa: CASSRGTRGGQTQYF
CDR3nt: TGTGCCAGCAGCCGGGGGACACGGGGGGGCCAGACCCAGTACTTC

abundance: NA
d_gene: TRBD1
v_gene: TRBV7-2
j_gene: TRBJ1-2
CDR3aa: CASSLATGTVNYGYTF
CDR3nt: TGTGCCAGCAGCTTAGCGACCGGGACAGTTAACTATGGCTACACCTTC

abundance: NA
d_gene: NA
v_gene: TRBV7-9
j_gene: TRBJ2-5
CDR3aa: CASSPAGLPRAQYF
CDR3nt: TGTGCCAGCAGCCCTGCCGGACTTCCACGAGCCCAGTACTTC

abundance: NA
d_gene: TRBD1
v_gene: TRBV7-2
j_gene: TRBJ1-6
CDR3aa: CASSLSRDRNSPLHF
CDR3nt: TGTGCCAGCAGCTTATCGCGGGACAGAAATTCACCCCTCCACTTT

abundance: NA
d_gene: NA
v_gene: TRBV5-5
j_gene: TRBJ2-2
CDR3aa: CASSLDRLSTGELFF
CDR3nt: TGTGCCAGCAGCTTGGACAGGCTAAGCACCGGGGAGCTGTTTTTT

abundance: NA
d_gene: TRBD1
v_gene: TRBV29-1
j_gene: TRBJ1-4
CDR3aa: CSVKAGTGNEKLFF
CDR3nt: TGCAGCGTTAAGGCCGGGACAGGGAATGAAAAACTGTTTTTT

abundance: once
d_gene: NA
v_gene: TRBV12-5
j_gene: TRBJ2-2
CDR3aa: CASGLSHSTGELFF
CDR3nt: TGTGCTAGTGGTTTATCCCATTCCACCGGGGAGCTGTTTTTT

abundance: few
d_gene: TRBD1
v_gene: TRBV10-1
j_gene: TRBJ1-1
CDR3aa: CASSESGGTGAATEAFF
CDR3nt: TGCGCCAGCAGTGAGTCCGGAGGGACAGGGGCGGCCACTGAAGCTTTCTTT

abundance: NA
d_gene: NA
v_gene: TRBV7-2
j_gene: TRBJ1-6
CDR3aa: CASSLQGFNSPLHF
CDR3nt: TGTGCCAGCAGCTTACAGGGATTCAATTCACCCCTCCACTTT

abundance: NA
d_gene: NA
v_gene: TRBV2
j_gene: TRBJ1-4
CDR3aa: CASSLHRTSNEKLFF
CDR3nt: TGTGCCAGCAGTCTCCACAGGACCTCTAATGAAAAACTGTTTTTT

abundance: NA
d_gene: TRBD1
v_gene: TRBV18
j_gene: TRBJ2-7
CDR3aa: CASSPQGAGYEQYF
CDR3nt: TGTGCCAGCTCCCCCCAGGGGGCTGGTTACGAGCAGTACTTC

abundance: NA
d_gene: NA
v_gene: TRBV9
j_gene: TRBJ2-4
CDR3aa: CASSVPPEVKTLAKNIQYF
CDR3nt: TGTGCCAGCAGCGTACCCCCTGAGGTTAAAACCCTAGCCAAAAACATTCAGTACTTC

abundance: few
d_gene: TRBD1
v_gene: TRBV6-5
j_gene: TRBJ1-2
CDR3aa: CASSLDRTNYGYTF
CDR3nt: TGTGCCAGCAGCTTGGACAGGACTAACTATGGCTACACCTTC